This T cell receptor beta chain came from a study of T-cell memory formation after mild COVID-19. J gave up 7 bases and V 2 bases, and 10 bases lay outside the gene matches. CDR3 length equals 16 residues. CDR1 SGHTA and CDR2 FQGNSA come from the germline V gene. 5'RACE with constant-segment primers yielded barcoded, UMI-tagged TCR alpha and TCR beta cDNA libraries. TCRdb fed the 5' RACE reads into MiXCR, producing one record per CDR3 protein. Among about 470,000 distinct CDR3 sequences listed, roughly 23% were seen once. V gene TRBV7-2 combines with J gene TRBJ2-1, with 8 bases lining up with TRBD2. This TCR was recovered from an adult woman who had mild COVID-19 (a few samples of this study predate the infection). Cell type and time point are not known. What was sequenced was PBMCs or a T cell subset sorted from them (not recorded which). DNA for the CDR3: TGTGCCAGCAGCTTACGCAGGCTAGCGGGTATGAATGAGCAGTTCTTC. Its protein product is CASSLRRLAGMNEQFF.